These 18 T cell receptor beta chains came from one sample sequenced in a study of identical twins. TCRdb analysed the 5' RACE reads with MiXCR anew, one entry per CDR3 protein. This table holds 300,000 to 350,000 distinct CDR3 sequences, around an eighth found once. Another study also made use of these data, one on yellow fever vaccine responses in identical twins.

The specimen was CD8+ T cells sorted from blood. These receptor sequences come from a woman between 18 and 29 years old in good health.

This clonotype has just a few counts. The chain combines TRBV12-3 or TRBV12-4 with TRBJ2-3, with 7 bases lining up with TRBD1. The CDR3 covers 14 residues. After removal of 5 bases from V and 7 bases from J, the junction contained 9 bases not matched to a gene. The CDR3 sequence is CASSQGVGAHTQYF. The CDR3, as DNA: TGTGCCAGCAGTCAGGGGGTAGGCGCGCATACGCAGTATTTT.

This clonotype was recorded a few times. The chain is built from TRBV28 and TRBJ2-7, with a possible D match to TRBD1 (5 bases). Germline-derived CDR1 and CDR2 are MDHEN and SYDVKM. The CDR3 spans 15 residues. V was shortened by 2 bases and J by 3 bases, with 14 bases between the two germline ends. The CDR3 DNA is TGTGCCAGCAGTTTACCCCGGGTAGGGGTCTACGAGCAGTACTTC. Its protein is CASSLPRVGVYEQYF.

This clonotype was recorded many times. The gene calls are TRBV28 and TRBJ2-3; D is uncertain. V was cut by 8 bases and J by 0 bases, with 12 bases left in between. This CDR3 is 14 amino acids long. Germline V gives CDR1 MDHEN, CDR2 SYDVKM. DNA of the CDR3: TGTGCCAGCTCCCTCGCTAGTAGCACAGATACGCAGTATTTT. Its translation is CASSLASSTDTQYF. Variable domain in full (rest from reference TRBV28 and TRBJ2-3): DVKVTQSSRYLVKRTGEKVFLECVQDMDHENMFWYRQDPGLGLRLIYFSYDVKMKEKGDIPEGYSVSREKKERFSLILESASTNQTSMYLCASSLASSTDTQYFGPGTRLTVL.

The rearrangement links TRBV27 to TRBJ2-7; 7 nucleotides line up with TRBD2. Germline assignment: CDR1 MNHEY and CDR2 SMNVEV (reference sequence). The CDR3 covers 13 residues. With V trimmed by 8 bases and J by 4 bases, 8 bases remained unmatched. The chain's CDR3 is CASGREWRYEQYF. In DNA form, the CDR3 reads TGTGCCAGCGGGCGGGAGTGGAGATACGAGCAGTACTTC.

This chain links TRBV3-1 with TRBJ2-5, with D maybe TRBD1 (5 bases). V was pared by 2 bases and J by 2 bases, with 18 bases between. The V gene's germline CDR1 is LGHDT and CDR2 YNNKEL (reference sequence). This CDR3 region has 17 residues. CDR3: CASSQPPLGLPQETQYF. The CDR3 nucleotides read TGTGCCAGCAGCCAACCACCCTTGGGGCTGCCTCAAGAGACCCAGTACTTC.

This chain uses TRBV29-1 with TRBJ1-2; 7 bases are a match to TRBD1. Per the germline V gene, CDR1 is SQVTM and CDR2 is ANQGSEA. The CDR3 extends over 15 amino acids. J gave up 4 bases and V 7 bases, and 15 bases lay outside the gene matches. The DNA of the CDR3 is TGCAGCGCCTGGACAGGCTCGAGACGCACCTATGGCTACACCTTC. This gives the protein CSAWTGSRRTYGYTF.

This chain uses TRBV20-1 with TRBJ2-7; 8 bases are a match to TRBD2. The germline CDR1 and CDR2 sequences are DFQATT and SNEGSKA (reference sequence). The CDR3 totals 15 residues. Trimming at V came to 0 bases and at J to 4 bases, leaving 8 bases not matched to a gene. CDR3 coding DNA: TGCAGTGCTAGAGAAGATAGCGGGGAGACTTACGAGCAGTACGTC. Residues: CSAREDSGETYEQYV.

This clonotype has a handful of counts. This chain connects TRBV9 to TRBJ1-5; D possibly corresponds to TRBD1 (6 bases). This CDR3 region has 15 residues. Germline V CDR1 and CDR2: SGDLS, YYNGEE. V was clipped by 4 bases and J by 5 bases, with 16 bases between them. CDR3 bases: TGTGCCAGCAGCCATGAGGGGGTGGTTCATCAGCCCCAGCATTTT. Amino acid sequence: CASSHEGVVHQPQHF.

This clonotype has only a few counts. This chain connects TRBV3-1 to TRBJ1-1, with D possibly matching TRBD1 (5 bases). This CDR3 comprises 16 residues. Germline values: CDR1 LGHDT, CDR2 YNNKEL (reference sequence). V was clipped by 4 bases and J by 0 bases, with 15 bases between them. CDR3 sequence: CASSPGAGHMNTEAFF. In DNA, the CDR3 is TGTGCCAGCAGCCCCGGGGCAGGGCACATGAACACTGAAGCTTTCTTT.

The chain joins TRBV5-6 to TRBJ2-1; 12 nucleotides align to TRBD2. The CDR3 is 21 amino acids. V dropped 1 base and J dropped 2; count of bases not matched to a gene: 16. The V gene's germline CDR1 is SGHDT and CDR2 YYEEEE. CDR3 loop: CASSLLGASGRAKGTYNEQFF. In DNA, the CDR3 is TGTGCCAGCAGCTTGTTGGGGGCTAGCGGGAGGGCCAAAGGAACCTACAATGAGCAGTTCTTC.

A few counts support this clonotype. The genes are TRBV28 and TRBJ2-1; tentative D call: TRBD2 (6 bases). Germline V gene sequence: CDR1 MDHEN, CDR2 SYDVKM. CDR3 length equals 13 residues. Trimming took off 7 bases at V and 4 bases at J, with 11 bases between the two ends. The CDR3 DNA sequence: TGTGCCAGCAATAGCGGAAAATACAATGAGCAGTTCTTC. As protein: CASNSGKYNEQFF. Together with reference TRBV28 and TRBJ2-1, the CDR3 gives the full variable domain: DVKVTQSSRYLVKRTGEKVFLECVQDMDHENMFWYRQDPGLGLRLIYFSYDVKMKEKGDIPEGYSVSREKKERFSLILESASTNQTSMYLCASNSGKYNEQFFGPGTRLTVL.

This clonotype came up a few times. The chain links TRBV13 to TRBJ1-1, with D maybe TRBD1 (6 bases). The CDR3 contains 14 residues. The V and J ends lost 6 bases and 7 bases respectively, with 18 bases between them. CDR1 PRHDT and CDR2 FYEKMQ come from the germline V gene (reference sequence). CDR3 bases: TGTGCCAGCAGTTCGGGGGGGCCTGGACTTGAAGCTTTCTTT. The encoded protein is CASSSGGPGLEAFF.

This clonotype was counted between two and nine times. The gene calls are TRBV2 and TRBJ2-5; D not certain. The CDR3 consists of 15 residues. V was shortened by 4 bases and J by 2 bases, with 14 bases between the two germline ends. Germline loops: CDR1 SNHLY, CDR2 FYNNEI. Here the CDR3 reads CASSASPVEQETQYF. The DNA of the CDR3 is TGTGCCAGCAGTGCTTCTCCGGTGGAGCAAGAGACCCAGTACTTC.

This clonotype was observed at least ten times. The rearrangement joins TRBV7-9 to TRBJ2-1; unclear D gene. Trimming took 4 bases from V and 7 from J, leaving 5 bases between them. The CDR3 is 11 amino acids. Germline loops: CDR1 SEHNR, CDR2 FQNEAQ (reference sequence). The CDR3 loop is CASSSANEQFF. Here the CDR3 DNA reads TGTGCCAGCAGCTCAGCAAATGAGCAGTTCTTC.

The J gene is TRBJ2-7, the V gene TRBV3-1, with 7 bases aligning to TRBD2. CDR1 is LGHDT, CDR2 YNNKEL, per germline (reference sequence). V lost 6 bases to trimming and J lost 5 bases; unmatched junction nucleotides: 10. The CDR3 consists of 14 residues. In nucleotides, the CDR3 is TGTGCCAGCAGATTGCAGGGCGGGAGAAACGAGCAGTACTTC. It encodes CASRLQGGRNEQYF.

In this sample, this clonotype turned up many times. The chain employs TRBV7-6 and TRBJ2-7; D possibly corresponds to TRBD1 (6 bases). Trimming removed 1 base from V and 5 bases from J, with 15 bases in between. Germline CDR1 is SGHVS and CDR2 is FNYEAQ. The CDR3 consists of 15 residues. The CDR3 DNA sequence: TGTGCCAGCAGCTTAGGGGTAGGGGGTCTTAACGAGCAGTACTTC. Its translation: CASSLGVGGLNEQYF. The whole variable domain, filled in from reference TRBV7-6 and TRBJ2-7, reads GAGVSQSPRYKVTKRGQDVALRCDPISGHVSLYWYRQALGQGPEFLTYFNYEAQQDKSGLPNDRFSAERPEGSISTLTIQRTEQRDSAMYRCASSLGVGGLNEQYFGPGTRLTVT.

The chain's CDR3 is CASSLRDRMNEKLFF. The DNA for the CDR3 is TGTGCCAGCAGTTTAAGGGACCGGATGAATGAAAAACTGTTTTTT. The V gene is TRBV28, the J gene TRBJ1-4; a possible D gene is TRBD1 (5 bases). Germline V gives CDR1 MDHEN, CDR2 SYDVKM. Trimming left V 2 bases short and J 5 bases short, with 12 bases between. The CDR3 contains 15 residues. The full variable domain, its missing parts supplied by reference TRBV28 and TRBJ1-4, is DVKVTQSSRYLVKRTGEKVFLECVQDMDHENMFWYRQDPGLGLRLIYFSYDVKMKEKGDIPEGYSVSREKKERFSLILESASTNQTSMYLCASSLRDRMNEKLFFGSGTQLSVL.

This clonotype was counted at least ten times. In DNA, the CDR3 is TGTGCCACCAGCAGAGATTTAGGTAGCAATCAGCCCCAGCATTTT. Residues: CATSRDLGSNQPQHF. This sequence joins TRBV15 and TRBJ1-5; D ambiguous. CDR1 is LNHNV and CDR2 is YYDKDF in the germline V gene (reference sequence). With 0 bases removed from V and 0 bases from J, the gap between germline ends came to 6 bases. The CDR3 has 15 amino acids. Full variable domain (outside the CDR3, taken from reference TRBV15 and TRBJ1-5): DAMVIQNPRYQVTQFGKPVTLSCSQTLNHNVMYWYQQKSSQAPKLLFHYYDKDFNNEADTPDNFQSRRPNTSFCFLDIRSPGLGDTAMYLCATSRDLGSNQPQHFGDGTRLSIL.